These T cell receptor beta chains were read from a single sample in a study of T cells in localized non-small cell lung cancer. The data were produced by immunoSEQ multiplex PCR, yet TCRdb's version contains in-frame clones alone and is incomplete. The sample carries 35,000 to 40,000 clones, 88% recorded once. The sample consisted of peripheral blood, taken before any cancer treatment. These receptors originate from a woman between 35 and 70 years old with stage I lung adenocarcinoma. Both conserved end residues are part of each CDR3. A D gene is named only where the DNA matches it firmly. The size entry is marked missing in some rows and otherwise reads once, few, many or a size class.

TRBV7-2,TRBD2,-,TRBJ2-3,TGTGCCAGCAGCCGGCTAGCGGGAGGTGCAGATACGCAGTATTTT,CASSRLAGGADTQYF
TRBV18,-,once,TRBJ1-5,TGTGCCAGCTCACCCTACAGGGACAATCAGCCCCAGCATTTT,CASSPYRDNQPQHF
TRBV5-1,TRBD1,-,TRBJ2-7,TGCGCCAGCTCCGAACAGGGGATCTCCTACGAGCAGTACTTC,CASSEQGISYEQYF
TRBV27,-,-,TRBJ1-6,TGTGCCAGCAGTTTATCGACATTGGATTCACCCCTCCACTTT,CASSLSTLDSPLHF
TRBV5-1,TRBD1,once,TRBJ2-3,TGCGCCAGCAGCTTGGGTAAGGGGGCTCCATCGGATACGCAGTATTTT,CASSLGKGAPSDTQYF
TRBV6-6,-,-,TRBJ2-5,TGTGCCAGCAGCCCACCGCACCAAGAGACCCAGTACTTC,CASSPPHQETQYF
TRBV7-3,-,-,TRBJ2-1,TGTGCCAGCAGCAGCACTAGTGTTGGTGAGCAGTTCTTC,CASSSTSVGEQFF
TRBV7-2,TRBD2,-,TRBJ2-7,TGTGCCAGCAGCTCAACAGTTAGTAGCGGGACCTACGAGCAGTACTTC,CASSSTVSSGTYEQYF
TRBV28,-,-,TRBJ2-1,TGTGCCAGCAGTTTACCTTTAGACGGTGTCAATGAGCAGTTCTTC,CASSLPLDGVNEQFF
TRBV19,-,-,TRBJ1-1,TGTGCCAGTAGTAGGTCCATCATAAACACTGAAGCTTTCTTT,CASSRSIINTEAFF
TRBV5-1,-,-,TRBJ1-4,TGCGCCAGCAGCTTAGGAGCAACTAATGAAAAACTGTTTTTT,CASSLGATNEKLFF
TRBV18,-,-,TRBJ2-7,TGTGCCAGCTCACCACCTAACAGGGCTTCCTACGAGCAGTACTTC,CASSPPNRASYEQYF
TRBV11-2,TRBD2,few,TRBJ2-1,TGTGCCAGCAGCGAAGCGGGGGGCGAGCAGTTCTTC,CASSEAGGEQFF
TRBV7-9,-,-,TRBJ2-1,TGTGCCAGCAGCTTAGCGGGGCATGAGCAGTTCTTC,CASSLAGHEQFF
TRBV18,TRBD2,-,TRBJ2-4,TGTGCCAGCTCACCACTCGGGGCGGGAGTTCTAGCCAAAAACATTCAGTACTTC,CASSPLGAGVLAKNIQYF
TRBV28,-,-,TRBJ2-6,TGTGCCAGCAGTTCGGCGGGGGCCTCTGGGGCCAACGTCCTGACTTTC,CASSSAGASGANVLTF
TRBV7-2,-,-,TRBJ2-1,TGTGCCAGCAGCTTAGCAGGGCAGGTAAAGCAGTTCTTC,CASSLAGQVKQFF
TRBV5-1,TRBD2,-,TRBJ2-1,TGCGCCAGCAGCTTACCAGCGGGAGAGGGGGATGAGCAGTTCTTC,CASSLPAGEGDEQFF
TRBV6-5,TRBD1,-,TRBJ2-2,TGTGCCAGCAGTTACACAGCGGACAGGTACACCGGGGAGCTGTTTTTT,CASSYTADRYTGELFF
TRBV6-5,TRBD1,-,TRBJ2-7,TGTGCCAGCATTGGGACAGGGGGCGACGAGCAGTACTTC,CASIGTGGDEQYF
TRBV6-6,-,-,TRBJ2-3,TGTGCCAGCAGTTACTGGGGGACTTTAACAGATACGCAGTATTTT,CASSYWGTLTDTQYF
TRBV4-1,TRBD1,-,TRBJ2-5,TGCGCCAGCAGCCGCACGGACAGGCTTCAAGAGACCCAGTACTTC,CASSRTDRLQETQYF
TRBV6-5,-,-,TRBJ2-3,TGTGCCAGCAGACTAGACAGGAAAAAGGAGTATTTT,CASRLDRKKEYF
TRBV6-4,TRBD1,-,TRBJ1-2,TGTGCCAGCAGCCTTGGGACAGGGGGCTTCCTCGACTTC,CASSLGTGGFLDF
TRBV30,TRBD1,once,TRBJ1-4,TGTGCCTGGAGTGTAGGGGGCGCGGGTGAAAAACTGTTTTTT,CAWSVGGAGEKLFF
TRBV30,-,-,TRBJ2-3,TGTGCCTGGAGTGTCCAGGGCACAGATACGCAGTATTTT,CAWSVQGTDTQYF
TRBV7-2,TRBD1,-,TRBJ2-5,TGTGCCAGCAGCCAGACAGGGGTAACGGAGACCCAGTACTTC,CASSQTGVTETQYF
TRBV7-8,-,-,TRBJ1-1,TGTGCCAGCAGCTTAGTAGAAGGGTCGGGCACTGAAGCTTTCTTT,CASSLVEGSGTEAFF
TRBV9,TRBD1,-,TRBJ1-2,TGTGCCAGCAGCGGTAGACAGGGCGCCTATGGCTACACCTTC,CASSGRQGAYGYTF
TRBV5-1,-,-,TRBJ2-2,TGCGCCAGCAGGGAGTCCGGGAACACCGGGGAGCTGTTTTTT,CASRESGNTGELFF
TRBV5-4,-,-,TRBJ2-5,TGTGCCAGCAGCTTACGCGAGGGTACAGAGACCCAGTACTTC,CASSLREGTETQYF
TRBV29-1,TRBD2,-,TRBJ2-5,TGCAGCGTTGCGGGACTAGCGGGGACCCAGTACTTC,CSVAGLAGTQYF
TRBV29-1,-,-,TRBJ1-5,TGCAGCGTTAGGGAGGGATTGAATCAGCCCCAGCATTTT,CSVREGLNQPQHF
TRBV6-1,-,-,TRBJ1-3,TGTGCCAGCAGTGAAGCCTTCGCAACCACCATATATTTT,CASSEAFATTIYF
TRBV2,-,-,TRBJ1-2,TGTGCCAGCAGCACCACGCAGGGTTATGGCTACACCTTC,CASSTTQGYGYTF
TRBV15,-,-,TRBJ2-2,TGTGCCACCAGCAGAGGTCTCGGGGATGGGAGGAGCACCGGGGAGCTGTTTTTT,CATSRGLGDGRSTGELFF
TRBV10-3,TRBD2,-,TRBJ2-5,TGTGCCATCAGTTCCGGGACTAGCTCTGGAGAGACCCAGTACTTC,CAISSGTSSGETQYF
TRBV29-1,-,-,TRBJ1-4,TGCAGCGTCGAAGGAGGTGGGAATGAAAAACTGTTTTTT,CSVEGGGNEKLFF
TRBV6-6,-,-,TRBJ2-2,TGTGCCAGCAGTTACTCGCGGGGAGTATCCCCCGGGGAGCTGTTTTTT,CASSYSRGVSPGELFF
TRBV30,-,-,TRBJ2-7,TGTGCCGGGGCGGGGTCCTACGAGCAGTACTTC,CAGAGSYEQYF
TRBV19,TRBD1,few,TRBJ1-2,TGTGCCAGTACCAAGGACAGGGGTTCCTATGGCTACACCTTC,CASTKDRGSYGYTF
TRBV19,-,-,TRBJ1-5,TGTGCCAGTAGTTCCGGGACGGTTCTCAATCAGCCCCAGCATTTT,CASSSGTVLNQPQHF
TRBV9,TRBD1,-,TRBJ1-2,TGTGCCAGCAGCGTCGGACAGGAGTATGGCTACACCTTC,CASSVGQEYGYTF
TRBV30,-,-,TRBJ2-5,TGTGCCTGGGCTTACGGGGCGGAGACCCAGTACTTC,CAWAYGAETQYF
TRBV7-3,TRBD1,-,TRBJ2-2,TGTGCCAGCAGCCGCGACAGGGTTCGAGGGCCCGGGGAGCTGTTTTTT,CASSRDRVRGPGELFF